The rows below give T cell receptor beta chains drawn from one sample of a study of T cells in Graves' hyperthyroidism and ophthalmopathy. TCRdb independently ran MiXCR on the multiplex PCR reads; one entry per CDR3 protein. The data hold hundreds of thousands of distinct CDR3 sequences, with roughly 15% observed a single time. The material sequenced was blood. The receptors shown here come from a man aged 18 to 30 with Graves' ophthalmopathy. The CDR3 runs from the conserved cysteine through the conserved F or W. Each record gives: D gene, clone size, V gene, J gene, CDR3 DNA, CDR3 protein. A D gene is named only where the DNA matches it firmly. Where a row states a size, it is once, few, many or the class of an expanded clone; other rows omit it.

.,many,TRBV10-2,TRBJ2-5,TGCGCCAGCAGTGAAAGGGAGTTGTGGGAGACCCAGTACTTC,CASSERELWETQYF
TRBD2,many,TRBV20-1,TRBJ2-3,TGCAGTGCTACCCGACTAGCCTTCCACACAGATACGCAGTATTTT,CSATRLAFHTDTQYF
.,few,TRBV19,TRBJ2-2,TGTGCCAGTAGTACGGGGGACAGCACCGGGGAGCTGTTTTTT,CASSTGDSTGELFF
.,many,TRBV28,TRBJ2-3,TGTGCCAGCAGAACAGAAACCGGGATTTACACAGATACGCAGTATTTT,CASRTETGIYTDTQYF
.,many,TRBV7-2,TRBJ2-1,TGTGCCAGCAGCCCGAGTGTAGCTTCTGGGGGGAGTGAGCAGTTCTTC,CASSPSVASGGSEQFF
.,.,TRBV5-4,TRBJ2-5,TGTGCCAGCAGCAGCCCGGGGTATGGCGAGACCCAGTACTTC,CASSSPGYGETQYF
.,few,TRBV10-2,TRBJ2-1,TGCGCCAGCAGCCCCAAGGACTTTTACAATGAGCAGTTCTTC,CASSPKDFYNEQFF
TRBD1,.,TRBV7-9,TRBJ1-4,TGTGCCAGCAGCTTCGGACAGGGGGGATATGAAAAACTGTTTTTT,CASSFGQGGYEKLFF
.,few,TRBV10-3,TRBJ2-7,TGTGCCATCAGTGACGGGAGCGAACCCTACGAGCAGTACTTC,CAISDGSEPYEQYF
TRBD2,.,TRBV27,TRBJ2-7,TGTGCCAGCAGTTTATATTCGGGGGGGGGCTACGAGCAGTACTTC,CASSLYSGGGYEQYF
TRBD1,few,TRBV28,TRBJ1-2,TGTGCCAGCAGCCGCACCTATGACAGGGCCTACACCTTC,CASSRTYDRAYTF
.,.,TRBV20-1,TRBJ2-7,TGCAGTGCTAGAGATAGGGCACACCCGGGGTACGAGCAGTACTTC,CSARDRAHPGYEQYF
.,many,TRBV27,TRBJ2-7,TGTGCCAGCAGTTACGCTGGGAGCTCCTACGAGCAGTACTTC,CASSYAGSSYEQYF
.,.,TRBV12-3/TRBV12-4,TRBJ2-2,TGTGCCACCTGGGGCCCCACCGGGGAGCTGTTTTTT,CATWGPTGELFF
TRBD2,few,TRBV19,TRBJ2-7,TGTGCCAGTAGTCCGAGGACTAGCGGGCACTACGAGCAGTACTTC,CASSPRTSGHYEQYF
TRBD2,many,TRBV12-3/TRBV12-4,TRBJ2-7,TGTGCCAGCAGTTTAGCCGGGACTAGCGGGGACGAGCAGTACTTC,CASSLAGTSGDEQYF
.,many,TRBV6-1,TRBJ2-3,TGTGCCAGCAACTCCCGGGATCCAGATACGCAGTATTTT,CASNSRDPDTQYF
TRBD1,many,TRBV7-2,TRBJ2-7,TGTGCCAGCAGCCCAGTTGGACAGGGGGTATACGAGCAGTACTTC,CASSPVGQGVYEQYF
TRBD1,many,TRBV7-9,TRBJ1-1,TGTGCCAGCAGCCCAACAGGGGCGGCTTTCTTT,CASSPTGAAFF
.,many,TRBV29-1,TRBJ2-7,TGCAGCGTTGAAAGGGAGAGCTCCTACGAGCAGTACTTC,CSVERESSYEQYF
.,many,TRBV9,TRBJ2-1,TGTGCCAGCAGCGTAGCTCAGGTAAATGAGCAGTTCTTC,CASSVAQVNEQFF
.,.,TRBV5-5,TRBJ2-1,TGTGCCAGCAGCTTGTGGGCGGGGCCCTCCTACAATGAGCAGTTCTTC,CASSLWAGPSYNEQFF
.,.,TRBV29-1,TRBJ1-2,TGCAGCGTTGAAGCGCGCCTCTTGGAGGATGGCTACACCTTC,CSVEARLLEDGYTF
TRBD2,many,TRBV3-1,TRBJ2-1,TGTGCCAGCAGCCAAGATAGGAGCGGGGGGGACGATGAACAGTTCTTC,CASSQDRSGGDDEQFF
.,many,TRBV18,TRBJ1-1,TGTGCCAGCTCACCGGCAGGGGTGCACACTGAAGCTTTCTTT,CASSPAGVHTEAFF
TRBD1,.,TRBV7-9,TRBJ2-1,TGTGCCAGCAGCCGCGGACAGGGGGTAGATGAGCAGTTCTTC,CASSRGQGVDEQFF
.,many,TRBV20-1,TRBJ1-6,TGCAGTGCTAGATCGGGGGATTATTCACCCCTCCACTTT,CSARSGDYSPLHF
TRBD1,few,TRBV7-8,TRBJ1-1,TGTGCCAGCAGCTTATCTAACGACAGGGCCACTGAAGCTTTCTTT,CASSLSNDRATEAFF
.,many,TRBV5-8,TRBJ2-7,TGTGCCAGCAGAAGACTCCACTACGAGCAGTACTTC,CASRRLHYEQYF
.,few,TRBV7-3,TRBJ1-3,TGTGCCAGCAGCTTAAGTGCTGGAAACACCATATATTTT,CASSLSAGNTIYF
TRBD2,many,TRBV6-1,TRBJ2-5,TGTGCCAGCAGTGAAGGGGCTAGCGGGGGAAGAGAGACCCAGTACTTC,CASSEGASGGRETQYF
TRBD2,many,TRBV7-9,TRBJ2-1,TGTGCCAGCACTCCCTGGGGCCTAGCGGACAATGAGCAGTTCTTC,CASTPWGLADNEQFF
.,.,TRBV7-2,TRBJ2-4,TGTGCCAGCAGCTTAGTCGGAACTGACATTCAGTACTTC,CASSLVGTDIQYF
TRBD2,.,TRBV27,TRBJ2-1,TGTGCCAGCAGTAACCCGGACCGGGGGGAGTTCTTC,CASSNPDRGEFF
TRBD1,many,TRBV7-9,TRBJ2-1,TGTGCCAGCAGCGCGGGACAGGGGGCTGGCGATGAGCAGTTCTTC,CASSAGQGAGDEQFF
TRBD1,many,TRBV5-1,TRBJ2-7,TGCGCCAGCAGCTACCGGGACAGGGAGGTTCACGAGCAGTACTTC,CASSYRDREVHEQYF